These 3 T cell receptor beta chains were all obtained from the same sample, sequenced in a study of T-cell memory formation after mild COVID-19. Each CDR3 protein is one row after TCRdb ran MiXCR on the 5' RACE reads. The table shows under 650,000 distinct CDR3 sequences, with roughly 17% occurring only once. Material: PBMCs or a T cell subset sorted from them (not recorded which). The receptors stem from an adult woman who had mild COVID-19 (a few samples of this study predate the infection). Cell type and time point are not known.

J is TRBJ1-1 and V is TRBV4-1; TRBD1 matches at 8 bases. Germline CDR1 is MGHRA and CDR2 is YSYEKL. There are 15 residues in the CDR3. V was clipped by 4 bases and J by 11 bases; unmatched bases: 15. CDR3 in DNA: TGCGCCAGCAGCCCGCAAGGGACAGGTAGGAGGGTTGCTTTCTTT. This codes for CASSPQGTGRRVAFF.

This clonotype was picked up a small number of times. The V call is TRBV12-3 or TRBV12-4, the J call TRBJ2-3; D gene uncertain. CDR3 length: 13 residues. V was clipped by 7 bases and J by 4 bases, with 12 bases between them. The CDR3 region is CASTLSGADTQYF. In DNA form, the CDR3 reads TGTGCCAGCACCCTCTCCGGCGCAGATACGCAGTATTTT.

CDR3 loop: CATSRALATNNEQFF. The CDR3 DNA is TGTGCCACCAGCAGAGCACTCGCGACTAACAATGAGCAGTTCTTC. This chain joins TRBV15 and TRBJ2-1, with D possibly TRBD2 on 5 matching bases. There are 15 residues in the CDR3. The V end lost 1 base, the J end lost 5 bases, and 12 bases lay between the germline ends. CDR1 and CDR2 (germline): LNHNV, YYDKDF (reference sequence).